This TCR beta chain was sequenced during a study of blood T cells in healthy people across ages. Using a J-beta primer mix together with a sample-barcoded 5' primer, a second PCR was run for roughly 7 to 12 cycles. Using its own MiXCR run on the 5' RACE reads, TCRdb lists one record per CDR3 protein. The sample yields roughly 560,000 distinct CDR3 sequences, around 24% seen once. This clonotype was detected only a few times. Antigen: not known. Findings and limits, study-wide: Because donor CMV status was unknown, expanded clonotype changes were possibly confounded.

This CDR3 comprises 16 residues. Trimming cost V 2 bases and J 3 bases; bases outside gene matches: 10. CDR1 and CDR2 from the germline V gene are GTSNPN and SVGIG (reference sequence). These same records also appear under a second study, on T cells of mothers and their children. Turning to that study: The TCR beta CDR3 read count exceeded 9.5 million for each mother and was several million for each child. Slightly higher overlap, not significant, was seen in related mother-child pairs than in unrelated pairs. No T cell clones of persistent microchimeric origin were detected.

This receptor was identified in a boy aged 5-17 years in good health. The sequenced sample was blood. The V call is TRBV30, the J call TRBJ2-4; 7 bases line up with TRBD2. This chain's CDR3 is CAWSIPTSFGKNIQYF. The CDR3, as DNA: TGTGCCTGGAGTATCCCGACTAGCTTCGGCAAAAACATTCAGTACTTC.